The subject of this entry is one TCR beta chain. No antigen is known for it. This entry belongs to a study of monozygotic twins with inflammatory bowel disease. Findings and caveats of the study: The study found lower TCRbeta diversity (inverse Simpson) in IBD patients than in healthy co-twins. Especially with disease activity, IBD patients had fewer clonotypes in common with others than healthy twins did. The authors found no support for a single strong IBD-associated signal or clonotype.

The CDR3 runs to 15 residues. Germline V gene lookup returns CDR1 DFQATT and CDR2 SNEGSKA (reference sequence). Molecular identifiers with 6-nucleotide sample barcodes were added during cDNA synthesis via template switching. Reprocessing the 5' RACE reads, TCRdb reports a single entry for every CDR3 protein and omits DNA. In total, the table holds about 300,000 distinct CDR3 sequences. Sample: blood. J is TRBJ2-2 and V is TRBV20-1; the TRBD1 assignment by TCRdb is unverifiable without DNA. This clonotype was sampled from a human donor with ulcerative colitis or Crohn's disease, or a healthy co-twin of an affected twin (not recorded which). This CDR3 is CSARDPGGGTGELFF.